The 22 T cell receptor beta chains reported below all come from one sample, sequenced in a study of OX40 agonist ivuxolimab in advanced cancers. This table comes from immunoSEQ multiplex PCR, and its TCRdb copy is limited to in-frame clones, with some not included. The sample shows roughly 30,000 clones, less than 90% of them seen only once. The sequencing used CD4+ or CD8+ T cells sorted from blood, collected in a trial of the OX40 agonist ivuxolimab. The receptors come from an adult with an advanced solid tumor such as melanoma, head and neck, liver or kidney cancer.

V is TRBV28 and J is TRBJ2-1; D possibly uses TRBD1 or TRBD2 (5 bases each). This CDR3 has 17 amino acids. CDR1 is MDHEN, CDR2 SYDVKM, per germline. V lost 6 bases, J lost 3 bases, and 21 bases lay in between. The CDR3 is CASSRPQVSVNYNEQFF. The CDR3 DNA reads TGTGCCAGCAGCCGCCCACAGGTTAGCGTTAACTACAATGAGCAGTTCTTC.

CDR3 protein: CASSQVTSGRREQYF. CDR3 in DNA: TGTGCCAGCAGCCAAGTAACTAGCGGGAGAAGGGAGCAGTACTTC. V and J are TRBV28 and TRBJ2-7, with 11 nucleotides matching TRBD2. CDR1 MDHEN and CDR2 SYDVKM come from the germline V gene. The trim removed 6 bases at V and 7 bases at J, leaving 11 bases unmatched. This CDR3 comprises 15 residues.

This chain uses TRBV4-1 with TRBJ1-1, with D possibly matching TRBD1 (5 bases). The CDR3 length is 15 residues. Per the germline V gene, CDR1 is MGHRA and CDR2 is YSYEKL. V gave up 2 bases and J gave up 1 base, with 11 bases separating them. The CDR3 DNA is TGCGCCAGCAGCCAATACGACAGCCGGAACACTGAAGCTTTCTTT. Its translation: CASSQYDSRNTEAFF.

This clone has just a few counts. The V and J genes are TRBV7-6 and TRBJ1-1; D gene uncertain. V was cut by 0 bases and J by 0 bases, with 8 bases left in between. This CDR3 spans 15 amino acids. Germline V gives CDR1 SGHVS, CDR2 FNYEAQ. The DNA of the CDR3 is TGTGCCAGCAGCTTAGCGCCCGGCTTGAACACTGAAGCTTTCTTT. Residues: CASSLAPGLNTEAFF.

CDR3 protein: CASSLVQPTYEQYF. The CDR3 DNA reads TGCGCCAGCAGCTTGGTACAGCCCACCTACGAGCAGTACTTC. The rearrangement links TRBV5-1 to TRBJ2-7, with unresolved D. CDR1 and CDR2 from the germline V gene are SGHRS and YFSETQ. The CDR3 is made up of 14 amino acids. V dropped 0 bases and J dropped 2 bases, with 9 bases sitting between them.

The chain combines TRBV7-8 with TRBJ2-1; D could derive from TRBD1 or TRBD2 (5 bases each). The CDR3 sequence is 14 residues long. CDR1 is SGHVS and CDR2 is FQNEAQ in the germline V gene. The V gene lost 7 bases and the J gene lost 9 bases, with 19 bases spanning the gap. CDR3 in amino acids: CASTQGTGLFEQFF. In DNA, the CDR3 is TGTGCCAGCACCCAGGGAACGGGGCTTTTTGAGCAGTTCTTC.

The rearrangement joins TRBV29-1 to TRBJ1-4; 7 nucleotides align to TRBD1. The germline V gene has CDR1 SQVTM and CDR2 ANQGSEA. This CDR3 spans 13 amino acids. V lost 3 bases, J lost 8 bases, and 6 bases stayed unmatched. CDR3 residues: CSVEETGEEKLFF. The DNA of the CDR3 is TGCAGCGTTGAGGAAACAGGGGAGGAAAAACTGTTTTTT.

This clone occurred once. The rearrangement uses TRBV5-1 and TRBJ2-5; D call uncertain. V gave up 6 bases and J gave up 5 bases, with 5 bases separating them. The CDR3 is 10 amino acids. Germline V CDR1 and CDR2: SGHRS, YFSETQ. The CDR3 region has the DNA TGCGCCAGCACGGGTGAGACCCAGTACTTC. Amino acid sequence: CASTGETQYF. The full variable domain, its missing parts supplied by reference TRBV5-1 and TRBJ2-5, is KAGVTQTPRYLIKTRGQQVTLSCSPISGHRSVSWYQQTPGQGLQFLFEYFSETQRNKGNFPGRFSGRQFSNSRSEMNVSTLELGDSALYLCASTGETQYFGPGTRLLVL.

The rearrangement uses TRBV14 and TRBJ2-1; D not certain. The V gene lost 1 base and the J gene lost 6 bases, with 10 bases spanning the gap. This CDR3 is built from 14 residues. The germline V gene has CDR1 SGHDN and CDR2 FVKESK. The DNA for the CDR3 is TGTGCCAGCAGCCAAGTTTTCGAGGCCAATGAGCAGTTCTTC. It translates to CASSQVFEANEQFF.

The chain joins TRBV28 to TRBJ2-5, with a tentative D call TRBD2 (6 bases). Per the germline V gene, CDR1 is MDHEN and CDR2 is SYDVKM. Between the trimmed V and J ends, which lost 1 base and 5 bases, there was a span of 14 bases. CDR3 length: 15 amino acids. The CDR3 nucleotides read TGTGCCAGCAGTTTATCACTAGCCCGAGGGGAGACCCAGTACTTC. Translated: CASSLSLARGETQYF.

The genes are TRBV2 and TRBJ2-7, with D possibly matching TRBD1 (5 bases). The V gene's germline CDR1 is SNHLY and CDR2 FYNNEI. The CDR3 has 14 residues. Trimming removed 6 bases at V and 1 base at J, with 13 bases between. CDR3 DNA sequence: TGTGCCAGCAGGCAGGGTAAGGGATCCTACGAGCAGTACTTC. It translates to CASRQGKGSYEQYF.

Comment on this clone: The sample carries other DNA sequences with the same CDR3. The J gene is TRBJ2-2, the V gene TRBV29-1; D is unresolved. The germline V and J ends were trimmed by 1 base and 1 base, with 4 bases remaining between them. CDR1 SQVTM and CDR2 ANQGSEA come from the germline V gene. This CDR3 has 13 amino acids. CDR3 loop: CSVEGQNTGELFF. CDR3 in DNA: TGCAGCGTTGAAGGACAGAACACCGGGGAGCTGTTTTTT.

The rearrangement links TRBV5-5 to TRBJ2-2; no firm D call. V was clipped by 4 bases and J by 4 bases, with 11 bases between them. CDR3 length equals 14 residues. Per the germline V gene, CDR1 is SGHKS and CDR2 is YYEKEE (reference sequence). The CDR3 reads CASSANGLTGELFF. The CDR3, as DNA: TGTGCCAGCAGCGCAAACGGGCTCACCGGGGAGCTGTTTTTT.

This clone was observed a single time. This chain connects TRBV15 to TRBJ2-7; a possible D gene is TRBD2 (6 bases). CDR3 length: 12 residues. Deletions cut 5 bases from V and 3 bases from J, with 8 bases between. Germline values: CDR1 LNHNV, CDR2 YYDKDF (reference sequence). CDR3 in amino acids: CATSPGGYEQYF. CDR3 DNA: TGTGCCACCAGCCCCGGGGGCTACGAGCAGTACTTC.

This chain joins TRBV18 and TRBJ2-3; D ambiguous. The CDR3 totals 13 residues. Trimming removed 3 bases from V and 2 bases from J, with 6 bases in between. Germline loops: CDR1 KGHSH, CDR2 LQKENI. CDR3 region: CASSPDNTDTQYF. The CDR3 DNA is TGTGCCAGCTCACCCGACAACACAGATACGCAGTATTTT.

The rearrangement uses TRBV7-9 and TRBJ1-1; perhaps TRBD1 as D (6 bases). Per the germline V gene, CDR1 is SEHNR and CDR2 is FQNEAQ (reference sequence). Trimming removed 6 bases from V and 8 bases from J, with 16 bases in between. This CDR3 spans 13 amino acids. CDR3 sequence (DNA): TGTGCCAGCAGTCAAAACCCCGGGACAGAAGCTTTCTTT. Encoded protein: CASSQNPGTEAFF.

The V call is TRBV4-3, the J call TRBJ2-7; D not certain. V lost 3 bases and J lost 8, with 14 bases in between. Germline-derived CDR1 and CDR2 are LGHNA and YSLEER. The CDR3 runs to 13 residues. The CDR3 loop reads CASSQHTAGQQYF. The CDR3 DNA reads as TGCGCCAGCAGCCAGCACACGGCCGGGCAGCAGTACTTC.

CDR3 coding DNA: TGCAGCGTTGTGGGGGGGAACTACGAGCAGTACTTC. Translation: CSVVGGNYEQYF. The rearrangement links TRBV29-1 to TRBJ2-7; 7 bases agree with TRBD2. With V trimmed by 4 bases and J by 3 bases, 3 bases remained unmatched. Germline values: CDR1 SQVTM, CDR2 ANQGSEA. There are 12 residues in the CDR3.

This clone is judged medium-sized (0.01 to 0.1%). The chain carries TRBV13 and TRBJ2-7; 7 bases are shared with TRBD2. Germline lookup yields CDR1 PRHDT and CDR2 FYEKMQ (reference sequence). Unmatched junction bases numbered 8, after V lost 0 bases and J lost 3 bases. The CDR3 sequence is 16 residues long. The CDR3 reads CASSLGESGGNYEQYF. Written as DNA, the CDR3 is TGTGCCAGCAGCTTAGGTGAGTCGGGAGGAAACTACGAGCAGTACTTC.

This chain joins TRBV20-1 and TRBJ2-7; D gene unclear. V lost 5 bases, J lost 4 bases, and 9 bases lay in between. Per germline, CDR1 DFQATT and CDR2 SNEGSKA (reference sequence). The CDR3 is 11 amino acids. The CDR3 here is CSAGDGYEQYF. DNA for the CDR3: TGCAGTGCTGGTGACGGATACGAGCAGTACTTC.

By sample share, this clone is large. The sample has other DNA sequences that encode this CDR3 too. J is TRBJ1-2 and V is TRBV29-1, with a tentative D call TRBD1 (5 bases). Germline lookup yields CDR1 SQVTM and CDR2 ANQGSEA. The V end lost 7 bases, the J end lost 4 bases, and 13 bases lay between the germline ends. The CDR3 covers 12 residues. The CDR3 spells CSAGGSFYGYTF. The CDR3 nucleotides are TGCAGCGCTGGGGGGTCCTTCTATGGCTACACCTTC.

This clone has more than one count but fewer than ten. The rearrangement links TRBV27 to TRBJ2-3; TRBD2 agrees at 7 bases. CDR3 size: 16 residues. Trimming removed 1 base from V and 0 bases from J; junction bases left unmatched: 4. Germline-derived CDR1 and CDR2 are MNHEY and SMNVEV (reference sequence). CDR3 loop: CASSLLAGASTDTQYF. CDR3 in DNA: TGTGCCAGCAGTTTATTGGCGGGAGCTAGCACAGATACGCAGTATTTT.